This T cell receptor beta chain was obtained from a study of beta chain features in type 1 diabetes. Study findings and constraints: In all four CD4+ subsets, TCRB CDR3 length was significantly, moderately reduced in type 1 diabetes.

As to this clone: What it binds is not known.

The isolated RNA, all of it, was reverse transcribed, so expressed TCRB transcripts were what got sequenced. Assay used: immunoSEQ multiplex PCR; TCRdb lists only in-frame clones, some missing. The sample holds a few hundred thousand clones, around 10% seen once. This CDR3 contains 14 residues. The germline V gene has CDR1 KGHSH and CDR2 LQKENI. The V and J ends lost 1 base and 4 bases respectively, with 10 bases between them. This sequence joins TRBV18 and TRBJ1-1, with D tentatively TRBD1 (5 bases). The source material was central memory CD4+ T cells from blood. This TCR derives from a man aged 25 to 40 with type 1 diabetes. The DNA of the CDR3 is TGTGCCAGCTCACCACTTGCGGGGACCACTGAAGCTTTCTTT. It is translated as CASSPLAGTTEAFF.